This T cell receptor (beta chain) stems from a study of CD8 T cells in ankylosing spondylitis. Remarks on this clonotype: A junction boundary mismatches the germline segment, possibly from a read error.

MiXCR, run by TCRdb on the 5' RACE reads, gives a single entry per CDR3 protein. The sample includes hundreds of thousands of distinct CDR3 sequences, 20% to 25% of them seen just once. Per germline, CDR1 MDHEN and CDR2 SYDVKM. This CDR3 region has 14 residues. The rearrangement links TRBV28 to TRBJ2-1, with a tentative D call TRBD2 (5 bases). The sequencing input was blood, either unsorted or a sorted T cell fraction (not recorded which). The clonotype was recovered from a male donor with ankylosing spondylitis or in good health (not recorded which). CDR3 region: CASSRTRDYDEQFF. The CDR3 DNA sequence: TGTGCCAGCAGTCGCACTAGAGACTACGATGAGCAGTTCTTC. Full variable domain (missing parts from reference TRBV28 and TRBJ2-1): DVKVTQSSRYLVKRTGEKVFLECVQDMDHENMFWYRQDPGLGLRLIYFSYDVKMKEKGDIPEGYSVSREKKERFSLILESASTNQTSMYLCASSRTRDYDEQFFGPGTRLTVL.